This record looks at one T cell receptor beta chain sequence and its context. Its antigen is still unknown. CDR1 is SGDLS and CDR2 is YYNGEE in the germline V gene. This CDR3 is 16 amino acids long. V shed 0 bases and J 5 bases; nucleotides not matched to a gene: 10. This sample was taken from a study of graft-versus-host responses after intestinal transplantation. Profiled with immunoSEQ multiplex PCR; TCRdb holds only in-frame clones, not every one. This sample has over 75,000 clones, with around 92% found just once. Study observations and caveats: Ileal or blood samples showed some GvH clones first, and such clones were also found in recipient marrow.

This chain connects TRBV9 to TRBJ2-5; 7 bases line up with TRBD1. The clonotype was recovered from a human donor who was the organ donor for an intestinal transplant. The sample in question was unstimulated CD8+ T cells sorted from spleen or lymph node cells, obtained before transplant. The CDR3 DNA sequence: TGTGCCAGCAGCGTAGGGGGAGCAGGGGGTGGGGAGACCCAGTACTTC. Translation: CASSVGGAGGGETQYF.